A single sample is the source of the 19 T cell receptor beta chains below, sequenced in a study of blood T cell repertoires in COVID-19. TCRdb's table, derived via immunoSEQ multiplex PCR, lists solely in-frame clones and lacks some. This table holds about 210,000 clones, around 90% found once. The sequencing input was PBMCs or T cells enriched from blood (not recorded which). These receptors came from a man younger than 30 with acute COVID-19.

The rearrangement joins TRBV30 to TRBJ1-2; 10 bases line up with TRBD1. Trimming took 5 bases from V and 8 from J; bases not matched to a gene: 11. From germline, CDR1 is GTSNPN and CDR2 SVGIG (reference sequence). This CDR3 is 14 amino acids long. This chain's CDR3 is CAWGYTGTGDGYTF. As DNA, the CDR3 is TGTGCCTGGGGCTATACCGGGACAGGGGACGGCTACACCTTC.

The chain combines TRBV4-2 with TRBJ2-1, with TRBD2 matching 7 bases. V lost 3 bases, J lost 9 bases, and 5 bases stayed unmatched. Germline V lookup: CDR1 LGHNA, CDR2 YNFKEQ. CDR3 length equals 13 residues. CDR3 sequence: CASSQGGESEQFF. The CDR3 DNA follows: TGTGCCAGCAGCCAGGGGGGGGAGAGTGAGCAGTTCTTC.

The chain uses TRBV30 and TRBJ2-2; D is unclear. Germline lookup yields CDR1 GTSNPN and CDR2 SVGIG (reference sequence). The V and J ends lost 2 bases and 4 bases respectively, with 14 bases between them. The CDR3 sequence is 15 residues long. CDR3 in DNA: TGTGCCTGGAGTTATGACAATACCTTCACCGGGGAGCTGTTTTTT. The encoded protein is CAWSYDNTFTGELFF.

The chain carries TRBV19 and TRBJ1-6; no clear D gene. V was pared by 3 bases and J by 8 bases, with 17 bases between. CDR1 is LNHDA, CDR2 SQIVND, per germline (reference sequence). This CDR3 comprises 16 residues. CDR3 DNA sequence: TGTGCCAGTAGTATCAACTCTCTATTCCCGGATTCACCCCTCCACTTT. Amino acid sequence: CASSINSLFPDSPLHF.

CDR3 bases: TGTGCCAGCAGTTCCTCGGGGTTTGAATACGAGCAGTACTTC. This gives the protein CASSSSGFEYEQYF. V is TRBV27 and J is TRBJ2-7, with D possibly TRBD2 on 5 matching bases. Germline assignment: CDR1 MNHEY and CDR2 SMNVEV (reference sequence). V was shortened by 4 bases and J by 4 bases, with 14 bases between the two germline ends. The CDR3 consists of 14 residues.

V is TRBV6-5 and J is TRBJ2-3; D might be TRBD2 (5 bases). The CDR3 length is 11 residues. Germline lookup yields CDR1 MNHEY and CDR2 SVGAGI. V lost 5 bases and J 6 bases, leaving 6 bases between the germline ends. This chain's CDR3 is CASSRGDTQYF. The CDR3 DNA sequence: TGTGCCAGCAGTCGCGGGGATACGCAGTATTTT.

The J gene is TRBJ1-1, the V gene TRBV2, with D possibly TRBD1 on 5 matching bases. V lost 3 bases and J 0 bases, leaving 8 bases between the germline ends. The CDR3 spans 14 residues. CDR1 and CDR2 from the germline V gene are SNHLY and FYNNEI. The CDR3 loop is CASSDRGLNTEAFF. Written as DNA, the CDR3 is TGTGCCAGCAGTGATAGGGGATTGAACACTGAAGCTTTCTTT.

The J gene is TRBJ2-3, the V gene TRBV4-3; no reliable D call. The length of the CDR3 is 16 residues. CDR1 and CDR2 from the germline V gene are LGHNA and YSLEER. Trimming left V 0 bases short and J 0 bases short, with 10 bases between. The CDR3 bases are TGCGCCAGCAGCCAAGATCTGAGAGGAAGCACAGATACGCAGTATTTT. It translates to CASSQDLRGSTDTQYF.

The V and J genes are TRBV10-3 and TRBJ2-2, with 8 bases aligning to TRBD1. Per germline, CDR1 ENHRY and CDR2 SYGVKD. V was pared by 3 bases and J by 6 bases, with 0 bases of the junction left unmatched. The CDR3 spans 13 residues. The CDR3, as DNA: TGTGCCATCAGTGACAGGGGGCCCGGGGAGCTGTTTTTT. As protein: CAISDRGPGELFF.

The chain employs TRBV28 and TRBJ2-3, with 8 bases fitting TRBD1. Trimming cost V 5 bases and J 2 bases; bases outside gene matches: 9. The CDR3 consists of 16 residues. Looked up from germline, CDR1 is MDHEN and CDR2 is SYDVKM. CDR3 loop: CASSRRTGTYTDTQYF. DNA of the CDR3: TGTGCCAGCAGTCGCAGGACAGGGACATACACAGATACGCAGTATTTT.

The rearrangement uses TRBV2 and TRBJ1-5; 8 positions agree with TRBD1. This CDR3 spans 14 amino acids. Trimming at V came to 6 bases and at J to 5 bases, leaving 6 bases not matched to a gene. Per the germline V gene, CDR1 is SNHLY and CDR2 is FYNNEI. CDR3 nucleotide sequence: TGTGCCAGCAGCTCCCAGGGGGCGGATCAGCCCCAGCATTTT. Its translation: CASSSQGADQPQHF.

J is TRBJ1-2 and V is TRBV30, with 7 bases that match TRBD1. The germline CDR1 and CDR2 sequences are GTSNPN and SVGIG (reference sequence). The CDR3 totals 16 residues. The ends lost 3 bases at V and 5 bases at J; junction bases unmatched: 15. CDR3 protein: CAWRPWTGALGYGYTF. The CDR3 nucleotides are TGTGCCTGGAGGCCCTGGACAGGCGCACTGGGTTATGGCTACACCTTC.

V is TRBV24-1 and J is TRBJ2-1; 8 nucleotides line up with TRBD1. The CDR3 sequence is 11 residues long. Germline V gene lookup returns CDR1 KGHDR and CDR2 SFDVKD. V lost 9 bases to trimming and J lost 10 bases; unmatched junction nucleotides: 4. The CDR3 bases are TGTGCCACCGGACAGGGTCTAGAGCAGTTCTTC. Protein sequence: CATGQGLEQFF.

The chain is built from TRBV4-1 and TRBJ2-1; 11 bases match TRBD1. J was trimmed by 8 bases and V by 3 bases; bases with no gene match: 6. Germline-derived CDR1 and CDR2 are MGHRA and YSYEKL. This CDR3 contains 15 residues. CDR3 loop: CASSQPGQGGDEQFF. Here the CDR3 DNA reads TGCGCCAGCAGCCAGCCGGGACAGGGGGGGGATGAGCAGTTCTTC.

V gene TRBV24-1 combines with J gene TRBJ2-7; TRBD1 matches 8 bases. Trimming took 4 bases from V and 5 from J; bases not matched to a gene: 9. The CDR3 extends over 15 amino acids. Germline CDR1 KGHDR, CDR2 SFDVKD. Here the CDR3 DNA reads TGTGCCACCAGTGACGCGGACAGGGCCTGGGACGAGCAGTACTTC. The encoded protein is CATSDADRAWDEQYF.

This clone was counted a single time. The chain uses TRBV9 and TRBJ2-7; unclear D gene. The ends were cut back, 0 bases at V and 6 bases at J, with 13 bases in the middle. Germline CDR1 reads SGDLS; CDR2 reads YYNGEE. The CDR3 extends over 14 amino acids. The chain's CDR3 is CASSVEGSSGEQYF. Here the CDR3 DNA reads TGTGCCAGCAGCGTAGAAGGCTCCTCGGGCGAGCAGTACTTC.

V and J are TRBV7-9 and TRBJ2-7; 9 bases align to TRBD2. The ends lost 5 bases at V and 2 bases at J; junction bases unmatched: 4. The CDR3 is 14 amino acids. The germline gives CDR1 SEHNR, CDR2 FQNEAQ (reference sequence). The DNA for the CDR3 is TGTGCCAGCAGCCCCGGACTAGCGACCTACGAGCAGTACTTC. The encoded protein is CASSPGLATYEQYF.

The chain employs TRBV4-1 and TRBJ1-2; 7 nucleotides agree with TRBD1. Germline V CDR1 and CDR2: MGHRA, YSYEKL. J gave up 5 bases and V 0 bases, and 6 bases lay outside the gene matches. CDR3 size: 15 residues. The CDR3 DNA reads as TGCGCCAGCAGCCAAGAGACGGGACAGCCGTATGGCTACACCTTC. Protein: CASSQETGQPYGYTF.

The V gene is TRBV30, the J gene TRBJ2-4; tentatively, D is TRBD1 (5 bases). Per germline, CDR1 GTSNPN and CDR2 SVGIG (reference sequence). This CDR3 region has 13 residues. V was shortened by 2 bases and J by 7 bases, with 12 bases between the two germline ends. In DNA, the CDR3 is TGTGCCTGGAGTTGGGGCAGGGCGAACATTCAGTACTTC. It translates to CAWSWGRANIQYF.